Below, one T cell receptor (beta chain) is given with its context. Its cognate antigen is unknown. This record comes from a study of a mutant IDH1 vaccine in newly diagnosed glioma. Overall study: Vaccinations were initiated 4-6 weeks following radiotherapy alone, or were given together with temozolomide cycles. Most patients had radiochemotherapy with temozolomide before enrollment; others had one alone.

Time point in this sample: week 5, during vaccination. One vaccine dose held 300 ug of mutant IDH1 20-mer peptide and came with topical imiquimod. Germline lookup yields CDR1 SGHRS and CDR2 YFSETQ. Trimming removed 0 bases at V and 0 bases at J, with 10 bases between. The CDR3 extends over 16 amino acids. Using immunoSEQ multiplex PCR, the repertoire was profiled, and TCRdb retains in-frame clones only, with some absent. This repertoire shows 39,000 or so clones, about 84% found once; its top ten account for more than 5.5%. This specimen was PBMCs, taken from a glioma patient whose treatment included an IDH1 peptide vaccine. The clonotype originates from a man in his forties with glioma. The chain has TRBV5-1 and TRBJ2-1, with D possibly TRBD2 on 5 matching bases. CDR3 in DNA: TGCGCCAGCAGCTTGGTTCCGGGGAGCTCCTACAATGAGCAGTTCTTC. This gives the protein CASSLVPGSSYNEQFF.